The 18 T cell receptor beta chains below come from one sample, sequenced in a study of T-cell reconstitution after alpha-beta-depleted transplantation in children. Molecular barcoding with unique molecular identifiers was used for the TCRbeta library. TCRdb itself ran the PCR reads through MiXCR, one entry per CDR3 protein. The repertoire consists of 450,000 to 550,000 distinct CDR3 sequences, with more than 9.5% occurring once and the leading ten covering about 15%. This sample comprised PBMCs, mostly from graft donor cells, obtained 180 days after TCRalphabeta/CD19-depleted stem cell transplant. The receptors derive from a female patient aged 2-15 years who had a stem cell transplant for aplastic anemia, so the T cells may come from the graft donor.

The V and J genes are TRBV6-1 and TRBJ2-7; tentative D call: TRBD1 (6 bases). Germline CDR1 reads MNHNS; CDR2 reads SASEGT. This CDR3 has 11 amino acids. Trimming stripped 5 bases from V and 10 bases from J, with 12 bases between. The CDR3 sequence is CASSIRQDQYF. The CDR3 DNA is TGTGCCAGCAGTATCCGACAGGACCAGTACTTC.

The rearrangement joins TRBV7-8 to TRBJ2-1; the match to TRBD2 covers 7 bases. The CDR3 runs to 15 residues. V lost 2 bases and J lost 1; bases outside the gene matches: 2. The germline gives CDR1 SGHVS, CDR2 FQNEAQ. In DNA form, the CDR3 reads TGTGCCAGCAGCTTAAGCGGGAATTCCTACAATGAGCAGTTCTTC. Amino acids: CASSLSGNSYNEQFF.

The DNA of the CDR3 is TGTGCCAGCAGCCAACCCGCCCAGGCGGGTGAGCAGTTCTTC. Its translation is CASSQPAQAGEQFF. The chain carries TRBV4-2 and TRBJ2-1, with a weak D call TRBD2 (5 bases). The CDR3 runs to 14 residues. Germline-derived CDR1 and CDR2 are LGHNA and YNFKEQ. V was clipped by 2 bases and J by 9 bases, with 14 bases between them.

This clonotype showed up just a few times. V usage is TRBV12-3 or TRBV12-4 and J usage is TRBJ2-1; 12 bases map to TRBD2. V gave up 6 bases and J gave up 2 bases; unmatched junction bases: 8. CDR3 length: 17 amino acids. The CDR3 bases are TGTGCCAGCAGCCGGGCTAGCGGGAGGGTACCCTACAATGAGCAGTTCTTC. Protein sequence: CASSRASGRVPYNEQFF.

The sample holds a few counts of this clonotype. The gene calls are TRBV11-3 and TRBJ2-5; weak D call: TRBD2 (5 bases). The germline gives CDR1 SGHNT, CDR2 YENEEA. With 3 bases removed from V and 2 bases from J, the gap between germline ends came to 10 bases. The length of the CDR3 is 14 residues. The CDR3 sequence is CASSFLRDQETQYF. The CDR3 nucleotides read TGTGCCAGCAGCTTTCTGAGGGATCAAGAGACCCAGTACTTC.

The chain has TRBV7-6 and TRBJ2-7; 7 nucleotides line up with TRBD1. CDR1 and CDR2 from the germline V gene are SGHVS and FNYEAQ. The length of the CDR3 is 16 residues. Unmatched junction bases numbered 13, after V lost 2 bases and J lost 6 bases. In DNA form, the CDR3 reads TGTGCCAGCAGCTTACGTCCCGGGACAGAAAGAGGCGAGCAGTACTTC. The encoded protein is CASSLRPGTERGEQYF.

The chain couples TRBV29-1 to TRBJ1-2; possibly TRBD1 for D (5 bases). CDR3 length: 11 amino acids. Trimming removed 4 bases from V and 4 bases from J, with 7 bases in between. Germline V gene lookup returns CDR1 SQVTM and CDR2 ANQGSEA. The CDR3 is CSVGGIYGYTF. CDR3 nucleotides: TGCAGCGTTGGGGGGATCTATGGCTACACCTTC.

The chain links TRBV20-1 to TRBJ2-7, with D unresolved. The germline V gene has CDR1 DFQATT and CDR2 SNEGSKA (reference sequence). Trimming cost V 1 base and J 0 bases, with 13 bases left between them. The CDR3 has 15 amino acids. The CDR3 reads CSARVPRPSSYEQYF. Here the CDR3 DNA reads TGCAGTGCTAGAGTTCCCAGGCCGAGCTCCTACGAGCAGTACTTC.

This clonotype occurred a few times. V gene TRBV7-2 combines with J gene TRBJ2-3, with 7 bases fitting TRBD2. The CDR3 is 15 residues long. Per germline, CDR1 SGHTA and CDR2 FQGNSA. V gave up 6 bases and J gave up 6 bases; unmatched junction bases: 12. CDR3 in DNA: TGTGCCAGCAGACCTCTGGCGGGAGAGTTGGATACGCAGTATTTT. Amino acids: CASRPLAGELDTQYF.

CDR3 sequence (DNA): TGTGCCAGCAGCCAAGTGCGGACAGGGAACCACGAGCAGTACTTC. This codes for CASSQVRTGNHEQYF. The rearrangement joins TRBV4-2 to TRBJ2-7; 8 bases map to TRBD1. The CDR3 has 15 residues. V lost 1 base, J lost 5 bases, and 7 bases stayed unmatched. Germline V gene sequence: CDR1 LGHNA, CDR2 YNFKEQ.

The chain couples TRBV5-1 to TRBJ1-2, with no clear D. This CDR3 region has 12 residues. V was cut by 2 bases and J by 2 bases, with 4 bases left in between. Germline assignment: CDR1 SGHRS and CDR2 YFSETQ. The CDR3, as DNA: TGCGCCAGCAGCTTCCAGAACTATGGCTACACCTTC. Translated, it gives CASSFQNYGYTF.

This clonotype came up a few times. This chain uses TRBV20-1 with TRBJ1-2; D is possibly TRBD1 (5 bases). CDR3 size: 16 residues. The ends were cut back, 1 base at V and 1 base at J, with 16 bases in the middle. Germline lookup yields CDR1 DFQATT and CDR2 SNEGSKA (reference sequence). The CDR3 here is CSARGGGTHDNYGYTF. As DNA, the CDR3 is TGCAGTGCTAGAGGTGGCGGGACTCATGATAACTATGGCTACACCTTC.

The chain has TRBV20-1 and TRBJ2-2, with 7 bases identical to TRBD2. This CDR3 has 17 amino acids. V was clipped by 1 base and J by 4 bases; unmatched bases: 12. Germline CDR1 DFQATT, CDR2 SNEGSKA (reference sequence). In nucleotides, the CDR3 is TGCAGTGCTAGAGCGTTCGGGGCTAGCGGACCCACCGGGGAGCTGTTTTTT. Translation gives CSARAFGASGPTGELFF.

This clonotype was detected a few times. The V gene is TRBV7-2, the J gene TRBJ2-5, with 8 bases identical to TRBD1. The germline gives CDR1 SGHTA, CDR2 FQGNSA. Trimming took 1 base from V and 5 from J; bases not matched to a gene: 6. The CDR3 sequence is 15 residues long. The CDR3 DNA is TGTGCCAGCAGCTTAGGCTCAGGGGGCACCGAGACCCAGTACTTC. This codes for CASSLGSGGTETQYF.

This clonotype was counted a few times. CDR3 DNA sequence: TGCAGTGTTCGAAGCGGGAGGCCAACCTACGAGCAGTACTTC. Its translation: CSVRSGRPTYEQYF. This chain uses TRBV20-1 with TRBJ2-7, with TRBD2 matching over 9 bases. Trimming took 7 bases from V and 2 from J; bases not matched to a gene: 9. Germline-derived CDR1 and CDR2 are DFQATT and SNEGSKA (reference sequence). CDR3 length: 14 residues.

This clonotype turned up a few times. The chain uses TRBV7-8 and TRBJ2-7; the D gene is possibly TRBD2 (6 bases). CDR1 SGHVS and CDR2 FQNEAQ come from the germline V gene. The CDR3 spans 14 residues. V lost 5 bases, J lost 3 bases, and 14 bases lay in between. The CDR3 DNA sequence: TGTGCCAGCAGCGGGGAGGACGGAGGCTACGAGCAGTACGTC. Amino acids: CASSGEDGGYEQYV.

This chain links TRBV11-2 with TRBJ2-3; D not resolved. V lost 2 bases and J 0 bases, leaving 12 bases between the germline ends. The CDR3 is 16 residues long. CDR1 and CDR2 from the germline V gene are SGHAT and FQNNGV. The CDR3 loop reads CASSLRSTASTDTQYF. DNA for the CDR3: TGTGCCAGCAGCTTAAGGTCTACCGCTAGCACAGATACGCAGTATTTT.

The gene calls are TRBV28 and TRBJ2-7, with D unresolved. The V and J ends lost 11 bases and 7 bases respectively, with 12 bases between them. The CDR3 is 10 residues long. Germline values: CDR1 MDHEN, CDR2 SYDVKM. The CDR3 loop is CAPIPREQYF. The CDR3 nucleotides read TGTGCCCCCATACCCCGGGAGCAGTACTTC.